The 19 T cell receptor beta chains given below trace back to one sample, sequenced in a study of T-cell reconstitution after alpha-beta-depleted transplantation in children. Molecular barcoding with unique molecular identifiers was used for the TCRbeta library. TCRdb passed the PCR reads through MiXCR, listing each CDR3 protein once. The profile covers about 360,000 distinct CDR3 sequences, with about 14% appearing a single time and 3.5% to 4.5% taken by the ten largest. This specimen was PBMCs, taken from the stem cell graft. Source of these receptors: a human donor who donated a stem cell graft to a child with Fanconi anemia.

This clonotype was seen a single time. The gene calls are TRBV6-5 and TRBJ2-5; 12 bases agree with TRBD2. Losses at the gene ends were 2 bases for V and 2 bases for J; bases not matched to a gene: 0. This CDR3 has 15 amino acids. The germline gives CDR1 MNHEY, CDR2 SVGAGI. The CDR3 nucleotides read TGTGCCAGCAGTTACCTAGCGGGGGGGCAAGAGACCCAGTACTTC. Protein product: CASSYLAGGQETQYF.

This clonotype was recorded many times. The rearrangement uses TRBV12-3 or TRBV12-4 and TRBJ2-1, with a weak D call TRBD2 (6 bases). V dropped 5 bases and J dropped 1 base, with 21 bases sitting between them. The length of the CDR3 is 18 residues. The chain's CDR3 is CASSPGDYKAGSYNEQFF. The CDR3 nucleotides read TGTGCCAGCAGTCCGGGAGACTACAAAGCCGGATCCTACAATGAGCAGTTCTTC.

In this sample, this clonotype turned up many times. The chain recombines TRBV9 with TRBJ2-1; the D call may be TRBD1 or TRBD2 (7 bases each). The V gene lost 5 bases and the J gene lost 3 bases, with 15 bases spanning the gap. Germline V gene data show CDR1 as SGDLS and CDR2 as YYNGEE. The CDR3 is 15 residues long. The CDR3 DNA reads TGTGCCAGCAGTCAGGGGGGGGGGCTCTACAATGAGCAGTTCTTC. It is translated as CASSQGGGLYNEQFF.

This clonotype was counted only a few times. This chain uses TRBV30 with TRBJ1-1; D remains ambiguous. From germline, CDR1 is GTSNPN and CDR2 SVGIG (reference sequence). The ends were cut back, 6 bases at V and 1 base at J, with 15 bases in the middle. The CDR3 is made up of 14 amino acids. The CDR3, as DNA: TGTGCCTGCTCCGGCGGCAGGCGGAACACTGAAGCTTTCTTT. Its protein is CACSGGRRNTEAFF.

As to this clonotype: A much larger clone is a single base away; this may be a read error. CDR3 protein: CSARSAEGVGETRYF. In nucleotides, the CDR3 is TGCAGTGCTAGGTCGGCAGAGGGGGTCGGGGAGACCCGGTACTTC. The chain couples TRBV20-1 to TRBJ2-5; weak D call: TRBD1 (6 bases). The CDR3 is made up of 15 amino acids. Per the germline V gene, CDR1 is DFQATT and CDR2 is SNEGSKA (reference sequence).

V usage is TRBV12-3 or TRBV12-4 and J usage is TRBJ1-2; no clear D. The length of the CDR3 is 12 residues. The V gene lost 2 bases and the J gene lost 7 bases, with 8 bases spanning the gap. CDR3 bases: TGTGCCAGCAGTTTATATGGCGGTGGCTACACCTTC. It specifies CASSLYGGGYTF.

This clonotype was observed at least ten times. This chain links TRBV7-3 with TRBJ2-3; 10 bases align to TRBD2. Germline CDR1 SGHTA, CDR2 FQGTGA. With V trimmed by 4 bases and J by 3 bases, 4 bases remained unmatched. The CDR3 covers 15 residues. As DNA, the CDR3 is TGTGCCAGCAGCTCAACTAGCGGGGAGACAGATACGCAGTATTTT. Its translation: CASSSTSGETDTQYF.

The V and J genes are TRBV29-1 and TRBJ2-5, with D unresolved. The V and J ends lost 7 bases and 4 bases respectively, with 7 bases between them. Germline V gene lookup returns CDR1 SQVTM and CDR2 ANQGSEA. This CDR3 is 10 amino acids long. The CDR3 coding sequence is TGCAGCGCTAAACGAGAGACCCAGTACTTC. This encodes CSAKRETQYF. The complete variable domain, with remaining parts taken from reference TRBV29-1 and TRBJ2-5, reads SAVISQKPSRDICQRGTSLTIQCQVDSQVTMMFWYRQQPGQSLTLIATANQGSEATYESGFVIDKFPISRPNLTFSTLTVSNMSPEDSSIYLCSAKRETQYFGPGTRLLVL.

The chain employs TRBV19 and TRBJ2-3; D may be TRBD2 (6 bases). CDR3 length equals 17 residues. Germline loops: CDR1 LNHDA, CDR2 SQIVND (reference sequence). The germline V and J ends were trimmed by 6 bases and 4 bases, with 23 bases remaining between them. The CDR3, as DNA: TGTGCCAGTAGGTGGATGGGTAGCGGAAAGGGCGCAGATACGCAGTATTTT. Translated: CASRWMGSGKGADTQYF. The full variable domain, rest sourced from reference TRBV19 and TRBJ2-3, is DGGITQSPKYLFRKEGQNVTLSCEQNLNHDAMYWYRQDPGQGLRLIYYSQIVNDFQKGDIAEGYSVSREKKESFPLTVTSAQKNPTAFYLCASRWMGSGKGADTQYFGPGTRLTVL.

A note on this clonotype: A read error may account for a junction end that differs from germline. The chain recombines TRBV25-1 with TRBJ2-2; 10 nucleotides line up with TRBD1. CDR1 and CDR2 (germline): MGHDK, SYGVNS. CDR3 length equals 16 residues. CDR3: CVSSEYGGQGVRELFF. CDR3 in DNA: TGTGTCAGCAGTGAATATGGAGGACAGGGGGTGCGGGAGCTGTTTTTT. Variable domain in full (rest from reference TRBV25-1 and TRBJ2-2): EADIYQTPRYLVIGTGKKITLECSQTMGHDKMYWYQQDPGMELHLIHYSYGVNSTEKGDLSSESTVSRIRTEHFPLTLESARPSHTSQYLCVSSEYGGQGVRELFFGEGSRLTVL.

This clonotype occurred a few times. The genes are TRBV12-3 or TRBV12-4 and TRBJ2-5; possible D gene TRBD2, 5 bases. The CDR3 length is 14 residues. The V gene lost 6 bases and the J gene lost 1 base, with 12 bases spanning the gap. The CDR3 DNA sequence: TGTGCCAGCAGAGCGGCACAGTCCCAAGAGACCCAGTACTTC. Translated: CASRAAQSQETQYF.

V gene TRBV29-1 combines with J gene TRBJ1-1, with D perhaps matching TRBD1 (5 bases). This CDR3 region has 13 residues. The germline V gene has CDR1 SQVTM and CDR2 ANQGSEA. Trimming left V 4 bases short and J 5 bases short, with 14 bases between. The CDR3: CSVAVGEGTEAFF. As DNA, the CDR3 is TGCAGCGTTGCGGTGGGGGAAGGTACTGAAGCTTTCTTT.

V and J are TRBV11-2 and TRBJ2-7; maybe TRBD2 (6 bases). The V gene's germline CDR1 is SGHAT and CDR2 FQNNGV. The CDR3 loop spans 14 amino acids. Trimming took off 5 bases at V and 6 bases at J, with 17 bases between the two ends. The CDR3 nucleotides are TGTGCCAGCAGCCTTGGGGACGGAGCGGGCGAGCAGTACTTC. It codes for CASSLGDGAGEQYF.

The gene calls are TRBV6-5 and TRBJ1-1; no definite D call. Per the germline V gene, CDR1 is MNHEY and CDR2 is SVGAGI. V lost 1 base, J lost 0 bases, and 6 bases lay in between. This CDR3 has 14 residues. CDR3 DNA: TGTGCCAGCAGTTACTTTGCGGTGAACACTGAAGCTTTCTTT. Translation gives CASSYFAVNTEAFF.

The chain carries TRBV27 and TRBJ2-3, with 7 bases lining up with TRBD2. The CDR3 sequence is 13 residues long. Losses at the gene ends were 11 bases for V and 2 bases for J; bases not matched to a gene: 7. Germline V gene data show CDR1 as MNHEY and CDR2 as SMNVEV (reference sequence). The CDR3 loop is CASSRGDTDTQYF. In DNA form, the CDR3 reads TGTGCCTCGAGCCGGGGGGACACAGATACGCAGTATTTT.

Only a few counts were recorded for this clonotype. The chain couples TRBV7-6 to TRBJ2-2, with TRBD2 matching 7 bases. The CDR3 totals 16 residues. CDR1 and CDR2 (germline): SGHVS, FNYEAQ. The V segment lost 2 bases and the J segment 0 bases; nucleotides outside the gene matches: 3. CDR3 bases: TGTGCCAGCAGCTTATTGGGGGGGACGAACACCGGGGAGCTGTTTTTT. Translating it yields CASSLLGGTNTGELFF.

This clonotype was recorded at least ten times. This chain's CDR3 is CASSSGGGNTEAFF. Written as DNA, the CDR3 is TGCGCCAGCAGCTCAGGGGGGGGGAACACTGAAGCTTTCTTT. The chain combines TRBV5-1 with TRBJ1-1; 7 positions match TRBD1. CDR1 is SGHRS, CDR2 YFSETQ, per germline. The V and J ends lost 3 bases and 1 base, in that order; junction bases with no gene match: 3. CDR3 size: 14 residues.

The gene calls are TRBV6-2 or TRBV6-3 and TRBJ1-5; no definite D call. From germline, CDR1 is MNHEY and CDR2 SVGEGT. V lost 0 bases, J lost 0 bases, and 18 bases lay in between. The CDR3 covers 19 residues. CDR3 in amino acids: CASSYSRGRGGSSNQPQHF. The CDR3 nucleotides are TGTGCCAGCAGTTACTCGCGAGGCCGAGGAGGTTCTAGCAATCAGCCCCAGCATTTT.

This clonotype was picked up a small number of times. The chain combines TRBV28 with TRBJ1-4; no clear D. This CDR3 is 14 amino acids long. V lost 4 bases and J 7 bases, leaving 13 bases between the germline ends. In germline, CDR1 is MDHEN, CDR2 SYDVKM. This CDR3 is CASSSAQAREKLFF. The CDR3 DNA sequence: TGTGCCAGCAGTTCCGCCCAGGCTCGTGAAAAACTGTTTTTT.